This T cell receptor beta chain came from a study of cytomegalovirus exposure and HLA in healthy donors. Background on the study: Membership in the Caucasian-associated ancestry cluster was found for around 81% of 398 genotyped donors. Study-wide results and caveats: TRBV6-2, TRBV6-3 and some other V segments were unresolvable in 87-base-pair reads. Common viral pathogens were later found to be apparently linked to several of the most significant clusters. The records held CMV serostatus as the only immune exposure information.

In regard to this clone: Its matching antigen is unknown.

It was with 60 Vbeta and 13 Jbeta primers that the PCR ran. Data came from immunoSEQ multiplex PCR; TCRdb stores just in-frame clones and leaves some out. The sample lists about 87,000 clones, around 70% occurring once. V lost 4 bases, J lost 0 bases, and 13 bases lay in between. CDR3 length: 16 residues. Germline values: CDR1 KGHSH, CDR2 LQKENI. This TCR came from a man aged 25 to 40 in good health and CMV-seropositive. The chain links TRBV18 to TRBJ1-5; a weak D match, TRBD1 (5 bases). Sequenced: PBMCs. The DNA of the CDR3 is TGTGCCAGCTCACAGGCAGCAGGGAATAGCAATCAGCCCCAGCATTTT. Encoded protein: CASSQAAGNSNQPQHF.